Listed here are 32 T cell receptor beta chains from one sample, sequenced in a study of HIV-infected children after antiretroviral therapy interruption. Treatment defined: PENTA 11 planned treatment interruption arm or continuous ART arm. The TCR library was built from RNA with a 3' RACE protocol and unique molecular identifiers. TCRdb redid the calling of the 3' RACE reads with MiXCR, one entry per CDR3 protein. The profile shows more than 75,000 distinct CDR3 sequences, 6.9% of them singletons. Specimen: CD45RA+ CD4+ T cells from PBMCs, pooled from several time points, collected from a donor given antiretroviral therapy, either interrupted or continuous. Sample subset: naive CD4+ CD45RA+ CD45RO- T cells. The receptors shown here come from a pool of human donors with HIV.

This clonotype was seen ten or more times. The chain has TRBV12-3 or TRBV12-4 and TRBJ2-1, with D possibly matching TRBD2 (7 bases). Trimming removed 4 bases from V and 9 bases from J, with 16 bases in between. The CDR3 covers 14 residues. The DNA for the CDR3 is TGTGCCAGCAGTTGTCCAGGGGACTATGCTGAGCAGTTCTTC. This encodes CASSCPGDYAEQFF.

This clonotype showed up many times. The chain joins TRBV9 to TRBJ2-1; weak D call: TRBD2 (6 bases). This CDR3 spans 15 amino acids. Germline V gene data show CDR1 as SGDLS and CDR2 as YYNGEE. Trimming shortened V by 0 bases and J by 9 bases, and 16 bases separated the two germline ends. The CDR3 region has the DNA TGTGCCAGCAGCGTAGGCGGGACTGGGAGATTTGAGCAGTTCTTC. Its translation: CASSVGGTGRFEQFF.

This clonotype has a count of ten or more. V gene TRBV2 combines with J gene TRBJ2-5, with 7 bases fitting TRBD1. Trimming at V came to 8 bases and at J to 2 bases, leaving 5 bases not matched to a gene. The germline gives CDR1 SNHLY, CDR2 FYNNEI. The CDR3 is 13 amino acids. The CDR3 DNA reads TGTGCCAGCGGTGGACAGGTACAAGAGACCCAGTACTTC. It specifies CASGGQVQETQYF.

This clonotype came up many times. The gene calls are TRBV21-1 and TRBJ1-1; the D call in the table, TRBD1, was not verified against the DNA. TRBV21-1 is designated a pseudogene. The CDR3 is 14 residues long. The CDR3 is CASREQGHNTEAFF. As DNA, the CDR3 is TGTGCCAGCAGAGAACAGGGACATAACACTGAAGCTTTCTTT.

This clonotype was seen at least ten times. The chain combines TRBV3-1 with TRBJ1-1; D gene unclear. The CDR3 is made up of 14 amino acids. Looked up from germline, CDR1 is LGHDT and CDR2 is YNNKEL (reference sequence). The V end was cut by 0 bases, the J end by 5 bases, with 10 bases between. The CDR3, as DNA: TGTGCCAGCAGCCAAGACAGGAGAGCGACTGAAGCTTTCTTT. It translates to CASSQDRRATEAFF.

This clonotype was detected ten times or more. This rearrangement joins TRBV2 to TRBJ1-6; tentatively, D is TRBD1 (5 bases). The CDR3 runs to 15 residues. The germline gives CDR1 SNHLY, CDR2 FYNNEI. The V end lost 6 bases, the J end lost 2 bases, and 11 bases lay between the germline ends. This CDR3 is CASRESGTYNSPLHF. The DNA of the CDR3 is TGTGCCAGCAGGGAATCAGGGACCTATAATTCACCCCTCCACTTT.

This clonotype appeared many times. The CDR3 here is CASSSLAGPPTDTQYF. The CDR3 nucleotides read TGTGCCAGCAGCTCCCTAGCGGGCCCACCCACAGATACGCAGTATTTT. The genes are TRBV5-6 and TRBJ2-3, with TRBD2 matching over 8 bases. With V trimmed by 3 bases and J by 2 bases, 8 bases remained unmatched. Germline-derived CDR1 and CDR2 are SGHDT and YYEEEE. CDR3 length: 16 residues.

This clonotype was found many times. This rearrangement joins TRBV12-3 or TRBV12-4 to TRBJ1-6; no clear D gene. This CDR3 has 17 residues. V gave up 5 bases and J gave up 3 bases, with 17 bases separating them. Here the CDR3 reads CASSLEVGPGYNSPLHF. In nucleotides, the CDR3 is TGTGCCAGCAGTCTAGAAGTAGGACCGGGCTATAATTCACCCCTCCACTTT.

A few counts support this clonotype. The chain couples TRBV20-1 to TRBJ2-1; D remains unclear. This CDR3 has 14 amino acids. The germline V gene has CDR1 DFQATT and CDR2 SNEGSKA (reference sequence). V lost 5 bases to trimming and J lost 0 bases, with 11 bases between them. DNA of the CDR3: TGCAGTGCTGGCCGGACGGACTCCTACAATGAGCAGTTCTTC. Its translation is CSAGRTDSYNEQFF.

This clonotype was seen ten or more times. The rearrangement links TRBV12-3 or TRBV12-4 to TRBJ1-2, with no clear D. This CDR3 is 12 amino acids long. V lost 6 bases and J lost 8, with 13 bases in between. CDR3 DNA sequence: TGTGCCAGCAGCTTCAGCGGTAGCGGCTACACCTTC. Its protein is CASSFSGSGYTF.

The rearrangement uses TRBV19 and TRBJ2-2, with 7 bases identical to TRBD2. There are 18 residues in the CDR3. Trimming removed 6 bases from V and 6 bases from J; junction bases left unmatched: 19. CDR1 and CDR2 from the germline V gene are LNHDA and SQIVND (reference sequence). Here the CDR3 reads CASSPPQLTSLGAGELFF. Written as DNA, the CDR3 is TGTGCCAGTAGCCCACCTCAACTGACTAGCCTTGGGGCCGGGGAGCTGTTTTTT.

This clonotype was seen ten or more times. The chain carries TRBV7-9 and TRBJ1-5; no definite D call. CDR1 is SEHNR and CDR2 is FQNEAQ in the germline V gene (reference sequence). The CDR3 spans 13 residues. With 2 bases removed from V and 5 bases from J, the gap between germline ends came to 7 bases. CDR3 coding DNA: TGTGCCAGCAGCTTATACCTCGATCAGCCCCAGCATTTT. Amino acids: CASSLYLDQPQHF.

This clonotype was counted only a few times. The germline gene is not matched at one end of the junction; a read error may be the cause. The chain joins TRBV6-6 to TRBJ2-3, with D perhaps matching TRBD2 (5 bases). This CDR3 is built from 15 residues. The germline V gene has CDR1 MNHNY and CDR2 SVGAGI (reference sequence). CDR3: CASGAWGTSAETLYF. CDR3 DNA sequence: TGTGCCAGCGGTGCCTGGGGAACTAGTGCAGAAACGCTGTATTTT.

This clonotype appeared many times. DNA of the CDR3: TGCGCCAGCAGAGGTCCAGGGGGCGATACAGATACGCAGTATTTT. Protein sequence: CASRGPGGDTDTQYF. V and J are TRBV5-1 and TRBJ2-3, with 8 bases that match TRBD1. V shed 5 bases, J shed 3 bases, and the junction held 8 bases outside the gene matches. CDR1 is SGHRS and CDR2 is YFSETQ in the germline V gene. This CDR3 is built from 15 residues.

This clonotype was counted many times. The V call is TRBV5-1, the J call TRBJ2-3; TRBD1 is a possible D gene (6 bases). V was shortened by 1 base and J by 5 bases, with 11 bases between the two germline ends. CDR1 is SGHRS and CDR2 is YFSETQ in the germline V gene. The CDR3 sequence is 14 residues long. CDR3 coding DNA: TGCGCCAGCAGCTTGCTTCAGGGGTTAGATACGCAGTATTTT. Its protein product is CASSLLQGLDTQYF.

The CDR3 protein is CASTLYVGSNQPQHF. The CDR3 DNA is TGTGCCAGCACCCTCTACGTGGGAAGCAATCAGCCCCAGCATTTT. The V and J genes are TRBV6-2 or TRBV6-3 and TRBJ1-5; D not resolved. The CDR3 is 15 amino acids. The germline CDR1 and CDR2 sequences are MNHEY and SVGEGT. The V end lost 7 bases, the J end lost 1 base, and 14 bases lay between the germline ends.

This clonotype has a count of ten or more. This rearrangement joins TRBV11-2 to TRBJ1-6; TRBD1 matches 9 bases. V lost 4 bases to trimming and J lost 5 bases; unmatched junction nucleotides: 3. The CDR3 runs 15 residues. Germline CDR1 and CDR2: SGHAT and FQNNGV. Here the CDR3 reads CASSSRDRDNSPLHF. As DNA, the CDR3 is TGTGCCAGCAGCTCGAGGGACAGGGATAATTCACCCCTCCACTTT.

This clonotype was counted once. Germline is not matched at one junction end, which may reflect a read error. The V and J genes are TRBV2 and TRBJ2-3; no clear D. Per germline, CDR1 SNHLY and CDR2 FYNNEI. The CDR3 loop spans 14 amino acids. This CDR3 reads CVSSEQPPTDTQYF. The CDR3 DNA reads TGTGTCAGCAGTGAGCAGCCACCCACAGATACGCAGTATTTT.

This clonotype was counted many times. The rearrangement uses TRBV5-5 and TRBJ2-3; 9 bases are shared with TRBD1. CDR3 length: 17 residues. Germline CDR1 SGHKS, CDR2 YYEKEE (reference sequence). Trimming at V came to 7 bases and at J to 0 bases, leaving 12 bases not matched to a gene. As DNA, the CDR3 is TGTGCCAGCGTTAGAGGGACAGGGTTTACTAGCACAGATACGCAGTATTTT. It is translated as CASVRGTGFTSTDTQYF.

V usage is TRBV6-2 or TRBV6-3 and J usage is TRBJ2-7; D may be TRBD1 (5 bases). The germline V and J ends were trimmed by 5 bases and 1 base, with 9 bases remaining between them. The CDR3 has 13 residues. Germline loops: CDR1 MNHEY, CDR2 SVGEGT. The CDR3 bases are TGTGCCAGCAGTCCCAGGGTTTCCTACGAGCAGTACTTC. It encodes CASSPRVSYEQYF.

The chain recombines TRBV18 with TRBJ1-1; D not certain. The CDR3 extends over 14 amino acids. With 3 bases removed from V and 2 bases from J, the gap between germline ends came to 10 bases. CDR1 is KGHSH, CDR2 LQKENI, per germline. In DNA, the CDR3 is TGTGCCAGCTCACCCGGAGCGACTAACACTGAAGCTTTCTTT. It encodes CASSPGATNTEAFF.

This clonotype was seen at least ten times. The rearrangement joins TRBV6-2 or TRBV6-3 to TRBJ2-1; D is unclear. This CDR3 comprises 17 residues. V was trimmed by 0 bases and J by 6 bases, leaving 18 bases between them. Germline V lookup: CDR1 MNHEY, CDR2 SVGEGT. DNA of the CDR3: TGTGCCAGCAGTTACTCGAATAGGGCTCCAAATGTCAATGAGCAGTTCTTC. Amino acids: CASSYSNRAPNVNEQFF.

This clonotype came up many times. The chain carries TRBV27 and TRBJ1-2; 11 positions match TRBD1. The CDR3 is 14 amino acids. Germline trimming cut 5 bases from V and 7 bases from J; bases unmatched to any gene: 6. From germline, CDR1 is MNHEY and CDR2 SMNVEV (reference sequence). The CDR3 bases are TGTGCCAGCAGTGAGGACAGGGGGCTGAGTGGCTACACCTTC. Translated: CASSEDRGLSGYTF.

This clonotype was recorded many times. The chain recombines TRBV7-9 with TRBJ1-1, with D possibly being TRBD1 (5 bases). CDR3 length: 14 residues. Germline V gene sequence: CDR1 SEHNR, CDR2 FQNEAQ (reference sequence). The germline V and J ends were trimmed by 5 bases and 1 base, with 11 bases remaining between them. The CDR3 bases are TGTGCCAGCAGCGCCGGGACGCAGAACACTGAAGCTTTCTTT. It translates to CASSAGTQNTEAFF.

This clonotype was counted many times. The genes are TRBV5-4 and TRBJ1-2; possible D gene TRBD1, 6 bases. V was clipped by 4 bases and J by 5 bases, with 21 bases between them. The germline V gene encodes CDR1 SGHNT and CDR2 YYREEE (reference sequence). This CDR3 spans 16 amino acids. The CDR3 region is CASSGRQRGVQYGYTF. CDR3 bases: TGTGCCAGCAGCGGACGCCAAAGGGGGGTTCAATATGGCTACACCTTC. Variable domain in full (rest from reference TRBV5-4 and TRBJ1-2): ETGVTQSPTHLIKTRGQQVTLRCSSQSGHNTVSWYQQALGQGPQFIFQYYREEENGRGNFPPRFSGLQFPNYSSELNVNALELDDSALYLCASSGRQRGVQYGYTFGSGTRLTVV.

This clonotype was counted at least ten times. The V and J genes are TRBV11-2 and TRBJ2-7, with a weak D call TRBD2 (5 bases). V was shortened by 0 bases and J by 6 bases, with 9 bases between the two germline ends. The germline V gene encodes CDR1 SGHAT and CDR2 FQNNGV. The CDR3 has 13 amino acids. This CDR3 is CASSLEHRGEQYF. CDR3 bases: TGTGCCAGCAGCTTAGAACACCGGGGCGAGCAGTACTTC.

This clonotype was recorded at least ten times. V is TRBV9 and J is TRBJ1-6; maybe TRBD1 (6 bases). Germline-derived CDR1 and CDR2 are SGDLS and YYNGEE. V shed 0 bases and J shed 8 bases, with 12 bases lying between them. There are 15 residues in the CDR3. Here the CDR3 reads CASSVAVRGDSPLHF. CDR3 in DNA: TGTGCCAGCAGCGTAGCAGTCAGGGGAGATTCACCCCTCCACTTT.

This clonotype has a count of ten or more. The rearrangement links TRBV7-2 to TRBJ1-1; D perhaps matches TRBD1 (5 bases). The CDR3 runs to 14 residues. Germline V CDR1 and CDR2: SGHTA, FQGNSA. Trimming took off 5 bases at V and 3 bases at J, with 13 bases between the two ends. The CDR3 region has the DNA TGTGCCAGCAGCCCCCGACAGACCCACACTGAAGCTTTCTTT. The encoded protein is CASSPRQTHTEAFF. Using reference TRBV7-2 and TRBJ1-1 for the parts outside the CDR3, the full variable domain is GAGVSQSPSNKVTEKGKDVELRCDPISGHTALYWYRQSLGQGLEFLIYFQGNSAPDKSGLPSDRFSAERTGGSVSTLTIQRTQQEDSAVYLCASSPRQTHTEAFFGQGTRLTVV.

This clonotype appeared many times. The chain joins TRBV19 to TRBJ2-1, with 7 positions matching TRBD1. The CDR3 has 15 residues. CDR1 is LNHDA, CDR2 SQIVND, per germline (reference sequence). V was pared by 8 bases and J by 2 bases, with 9 bases of the junction left unmatched. The DNA for the CDR3 is TGTGCCAGTTTGAGGGGGCCGGGACCCTACAATGAGCAGTTCTTC. As protein: CASLRGPGPYNEQFF. The full variable domain, rest sourced from reference TRBV19 and TRBJ2-1, is DGGITQSPKYLFRKEGQNVTLSCEQNLNHDAMYWYRQDPGQGLRLIYYSQIVNDFQKGDIAEGYSVSREKKESFPLTVTSAQKNPTAFYLCASLRGPGPYNEQFFGPGTRLTVL.

This clonotype was recorded many times. The genes are TRBV20-1 and TRBJ1-1; maybe TRBD1 (5 bases). V lost 6 bases to trimming and J lost 0 bases, with 14 bases between them. Germline V CDR1 and CDR2: DFQATT, SNEGSKA (reference sequence). The CDR3 runs 14 residues. CDR3 in amino acids: CSAPQGALNTEAFF. CDR3 DNA: TGCAGTGCCCCCCAGGGAGCCTTGAACACTGAAGCTTTCTTT.

This clonotype appeared many times. The V call is TRBV7-6, the J call TRBJ2-4, with a weak D call TRBD1 (7 bases). Germline values: CDR1 SGHVS, CDR2 FNYEAQ. V was trimmed by 1 base and J by 7 bases, leaving 14 bases between them. This CDR3 has 15 residues. CDR3 DNA: TGTGCCAGCAGCTTAGGAGGCAGGGGGAGGAACATTCAGTACTTC. Amino acids: CASSLGGRGRNIQYF.

At least ten counts were recorded for this clonotype. The chain carries TRBV4-1 and TRBJ2-1; D is ambiguous. Trimming left V 2 bases short and J 8 bases short, with 7 bases between. Germline CDR1 is MGHRA and CDR2 is YSYEKL. CDR3 size: 12 residues. CDR3 bases: TGCGCCAGCAGCCAAAATGTAGATGAGCAGTTCTTC. It yields the protein CASSQNVDEQFF.